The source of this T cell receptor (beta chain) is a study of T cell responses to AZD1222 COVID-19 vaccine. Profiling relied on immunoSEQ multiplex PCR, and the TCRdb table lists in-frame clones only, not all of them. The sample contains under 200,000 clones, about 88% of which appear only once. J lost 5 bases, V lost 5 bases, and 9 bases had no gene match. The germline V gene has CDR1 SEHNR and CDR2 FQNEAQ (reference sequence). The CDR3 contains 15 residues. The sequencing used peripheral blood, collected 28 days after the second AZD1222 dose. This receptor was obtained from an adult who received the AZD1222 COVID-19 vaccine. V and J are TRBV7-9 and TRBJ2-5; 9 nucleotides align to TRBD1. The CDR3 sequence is CASSPRDRDFETQYF. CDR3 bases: TGTGCCAGCAGCCCGCGGGACAGGGATTTTGAGACCCAGTACTTC.